A single TCR beta chain is shown here with its context. Its antigen is unidentified. This record comes from a study of T cell responses to AZD1222 COVID-19 vaccine. The wider study: Second-dose intervals of approximately 4 or approximately 12 weeks were pooled.

This CDR3 is 12 amino acids long. V was cut by 6 bases and J by 6 bases, with 10 bases left in between. Germline CDR1 MNHEY, CDR2 SMNVEV (reference sequence). Study-wide points: Regions 160-218 and 743-854 held dominance among vaccine-associated CD4 TCRs, which spanned spike. Females outnumbered males among donors, who were mostly white British; clonal diversity was possibly underestimated. Spike-specific TCR breadth and depth were elevated following two AZD1222 doses.

Clones were sequenced by immunoSEQ multiplex PCR, and TCRdb holds only the in-frame ones, with some missing. The sample carries 74,000 or so clones, roughly 84% recorded once. The receptor was derived from an adult in good health. The sequencing here drew on peripheral blood, taken on day 0 of AZD1222 vaccination. The chain carries TRBV27 and TRBJ2-3, with a possible D match to TRBD1 (6 bases). The CDR3 bases are TGTGCCAGCAGCCGGGACACCGATACGCAGTATTTT. The encoded protein is CASSRDTDTQYF.